The 17 T cell receptor beta chains given below trace back to one sample, sequenced in a study of blood T cells in healthy people across ages. A second PCR, run for roughly 7 to 12 cycles, used a sample-barcoded 5' primer plus a J-beta primer mix. TCRdb re-analysed the 5' RACE reads in MiXCR, keeping a single row per CDR3 protein. The sample carries approximately 1.5 million distinct CDR3 sequences, about 31% recorded once. Source material: blood. Receptor source: a woman in her 30s in good health.

V and J are TRBV7-2 and TRBJ1-4; D not certain. From germline, CDR1 is SGHTA and CDR2 FQGNSA. Trimming stripped 5 bases from V and 3 bases from J, with 10 bases between. This CDR3 spans 14 amino acids. The CDR3 DNA reads as TGTGCCAGCAGCCCCGTCTTAGCTAATGAAAAACTGTTTTTT. Encoded protein: CASSPVLANEKLFF.

This rearrangement joins TRBV7-9 to TRBJ2-7; D perhaps matches TRBD2 (6 bases). Per germline, CDR1 SEHNR and CDR2 FQNEAQ (reference sequence). Between the trimmed V and J ends, which lost 1 base and 3 bases, there was a span of 16 bases. This CDR3 is 16 amino acids long. Here the CDR3 DNA reads TGTGCCAGCAGCTTAGAGGGAGGCGGTGGGAACTACGAGCAGTACTTC. This translates into CASSLEGGGGNYEQYF.

This clonotype was detected a few times. The chain employs TRBV6-1 and TRBJ2-7, with 7 bases lining up with TRBD2. Trimming took 6 bases from V and 4 from J; bases not matched to a gene: 3. The CDR3 contains 12 residues. Per the germline V gene, CDR1 is MNHNS and CDR2 is SASEGT. In DNA form, the CDR3 reads TGTGCCAGCAGGAATAGCGGGTACGAGCAGTACTTC. It codes for CASRNSGYEQYF.

The V gene is TRBV12-3 or TRBV12-4, the J gene TRBJ2-1; 11 bases are a match to TRBD2. The CDR3 has 16 amino acids. The V and J ends lost 5 bases and 9 bases, in that order; junction bases with no gene match: 12. The chain's CDR3 is CASSPIAGGPDSEQFF. The CDR3 DNA reads as TGTGCCAGCAGTCCTATAGCGGGGGGGCCCGATAGTGAGCAGTTCTTC.

This clonotype was counted many times. The CDR3 DNA sequence: TGTGCCAGCAGCCAAGAGGACCAAAGGAGCTCCTACGAGCAGTACTTC. Protein sequence: CASSQEDQRSSYEQYF. The chain is built from TRBV4-2 and TRBJ2-7; D unclear. Looked up from germline, CDR1 is LGHNA and CDR2 is YNFKEQ. The CDR3 contains 16 residues. Trimming cost V 0 bases and J 0 bases, with 12 bases left between them.

The chain couples TRBV11-2 to TRBJ1-6; D is unclear. Per the germline V gene, CDR1 is SGHAT and CDR2 is FQNNGV. CDR3 length: 15 amino acids. V was shortened by 0 bases and J by 6 bases, with 9 bases between the two germline ends. The CDR3 bases are TGTGCCAGCAGCTTAGAGCCAGGAACTAATTCACCCCTCCACTTT. Translation: CASSLEPGTNSPLHF. Full variable domain (rest looked up from reference TRBV11-2 and TRBJ1-6): EAGVAQSPRYKIIEKRQSVAFWCNPISGHATLYWYQQILGQGPKLLIQFQNNGVVDDSQLPKDRFSAERLKGVDSTLKIQPAKLEDSAVYLCASSLEPGTNSPLHFGNGTRLTVT.

This clonotype was counted only a few times. V is TRBV3-1 and J is TRBJ2-7; 9 bases line up with TRBD2. The CDR3 totals 16 residues. Germline assignment: CDR1 LGHDT and CDR2 YNNKEL (reference sequence). V lost 4 bases, J lost 4 bases, and 11 bases stayed unmatched. CDR3 in amino acids: CASSRMVGREGYEQYF. As DNA, the CDR3 is TGTGCCAGCAGCCGTATGGTTGGGCGGGAGGGGTACGAGCAGTACTTC.

The rearrangement links TRBV27 to TRBJ2-2; 10 bases are shared with TRBD1. The J segment lost 3 bases and the V segment lost 6 bases, leaving 7 bases of the junction unmatched. Germline values: CDR1 MNHEY, CDR2 SMNVEV (reference sequence). The CDR3 has 16 residues. The CDR3 DNA is TGTGCCAGCAGCTCCGACAGGGGGCATGACACCGGGGAGCTGTTTTTT. This translates into CASSSDRGHDTGELFF.

The chain recombines TRBV5-1 with TRBJ1-3; tentatively, D is TRBD1 (6 bases). Per germline, CDR1 SGHRS and CDR2 YFSETQ. This CDR3 contains 18 residues. Deletions cut 0 bases from V and 1 base from J, with 17 bases between. The DNA for the CDR3 is TGCGCCAGCAGCTTGGGAATACAGGGTCGACTTTCTGGAAACACCATATATTTT. It translates to CASSLGIQGRLSGNTIYF.

About this clonotype: Germline and junction disagree at one end, which may indicate a read error. The chain carries TRBV5-1 and TRBJ1-2; 7 bases line up with TRBD1. Germline V lookup: CDR1 SGHRS, CDR2 YFSETQ. The CDR3 is 12 amino acids. The CDR3 loop is CTSSLGGESYTF. The CDR3 nucleotides read TGCACCAGCAGCCTAGGGGGCGAGAGCTACACCTTC.

DNA for the CDR3: TGCAGTGCTACCCACGCAGAAGAGACCCAGTACTTC. Translation gives CSATHAEETQYF. The V gene is TRBV20-1, the J gene TRBJ2-5; D unresolved. V gave up 4 bases and J gave up 3 bases, with 9 bases separating them. From germline, CDR1 is DFQATT and CDR2 SNEGSKA (reference sequence). The CDR3 length is 12 residues.

The chain links TRBV3-1 to TRBJ1-1; D ambiguous. CDR3 length: 13 residues. Germline V gene lookup returns CDR1 LGHDT and CDR2 YNNKEL (reference sequence). Trimming took off 5 bases at V and 4 bases at J, with 11 bases between the two ends. CDR3 coding DNA: TGTGCCAGCAGCAGAGCTCCTGGCACTGAAGCTTTCTTT. It translates to CASSRAPGTEAFF.

This chain connects TRBV13 to TRBJ2-7; TRBD1 or TRBD2 may be the D gene (5 bases each). The CDR3 totals 14 residues. V dropped 3 bases and J dropped 2 bases, with 11 bases sitting between them. Looked up from germline, CDR1 is PRHDT and CDR2 is FYEKMQ (reference sequence). The CDR3 is CASSFRDPPYEQYF. The CDR3 region has the DNA TGTGCCAGCAGCTTCAGGGACCCACCCTACGAGCAGTACTTC. Complete variable domain (other parts from reference TRBV13 and TRBJ2-7): AAGVIQSPRHLIKEKRETATLKCYPIPRHDTVYWYQQGPGQDPQFLISFYEKMQSDKGSIPDRFSAQQFSDYHSELNMSSLELGDSALYFCASSFRDPPYEQYFGPGTRLTVT.

This clonotype was detected ten times or more. CDR3 in amino acids: CSVVEGTDTQYF. CDR3 coding DNA: TGCAGCGTTGTGGAGGGCACAGATACGCAGTATTTT. The chain links TRBV29-1 to TRBJ2-3; tentative D call: TRBD2 (5 bases). V was trimmed by 4 bases and J by 1 base, leaving 6 bases between them. CDR3 size: 12 residues. Germline V CDR1 and CDR2: SQVTM, ANQGSEA.

This clonotype was counted between two and nine times. This chain links TRBV20-1 with TRBJ2-7, with TRBD2 matching 10 bases. The J segment lost 2 bases and the V segment lost 3 bases, leaving 7 bases of the junction unmatched. The CDR3 loop spans 15 amino acids. The germline V gene has CDR1 DFQATT and CDR2 SNEGSKA (reference sequence). This chain's CDR3 is CSARSTSGSTYEQYF. As DNA, the CDR3 is TGCAGTGCTAGGTCGACTAGCGGGTCCACCTACGAGCAGTACTTC.

The table lists this clonotype with many counts. The rearrangement uses TRBV7-9 and TRBJ2-1; D is perhaps TRBD2 (6 bases). The length of the CDR3 is 13 residues. The V gene's germline CDR1 is SEHNR and CDR2 FQNEAQ (reference sequence). Between the trimmed V and J ends, which lost 0 bases and 7 bases, there was a span of 7 bases. The CDR3 nucleotides are TGTGCCAGCAGCTTAGCCCGGGAGAATGAGCAGTTCTTC. This translates into CASSLARENEQFF.

DNA of the CDR3: TGCAGCGCGGTTACCCCTGTGCACGAGCAGTACTTC. Translation gives CSAVTPVHEQYF. The rearrangement uses TRBV29-1 and TRBJ2-4; the D is unclear. Near its end, the DNA agrees better with TRBJ2-7, so the J call may be wrong. Germline CDR1 SQVTM, CDR2 ANQGSEA. This CDR3 has 12 residues.